The 20 T cell receptor beta chains in this list originate from one sample, sequenced in a study of blood T cell repertoires in COVID-19. TCRdb keeps only in-frame clones here, not all; method: immunoSEQ multiplex PCR. The sample carries 70,000 to 100,000 clones, around 88% recorded once. Sequenced sample: peripheral blood. These receptors were obtained from a woman aged 70-85 years with acute or convalescent COVID-19.

This clone was seen only once. The chain carries TRBV7-8 and TRBJ2-1; TRBD2 aligns across 12 bases. The ends lost 1 base at V and 4 bases at J; junction bases unmatched: 2. Germline lookup yields CDR1 SGHVS and CDR2 FQNEAQ. The CDR3 covers 16 residues. CDR3 DNA: TGTGCCAGCAGCTTAGGGACTAGCGGGACGTACAATGAGCAGTTCTTC. Translating gives CASSLGTSGTYNEQFF.

The chain joins TRBV27 to TRBJ1-5; 8 nucleotides agree with TRBD1. The germline V gene encodes CDR1 MNHEY and CDR2 SMNVEV (reference sequence). The trim removed 5 bases at V and 2 bases at J, leaving 11 bases unmatched. The CDR3 loop spans 17 amino acids. The CDR3 DNA reads as TGTGCCAGCAGTCCAAGGGGGTTGGACAGGGGCAATCAGCCCCAGCATTTT. It codes for CASSPRGLDRGNQPQHF.

This clone was counted once. The CDR3 loop is CASSLGYSRSYNEQFF. CDR3 DNA: TGTGCCAGCAGCTTGGGTTATTCGAGGTCCTACAATGAGCAGTTCTTC. This sequence joins TRBV5-4 and TRBJ2-1; unclear D gene. The CDR3 covers 16 residues. Germline lookup yields CDR1 SGHNT and CDR2 YYREEE (reference sequence). V was cut by 0 bases and J by 1 base, with 11 bases left in between. Full variable domain (remainder filled in from reference TRBV5-4 and TRBJ2-1): ETGVTQSPTHLIKTRGQQVTLRCSSQSGHNTVSWYQQALGQGPQFIFQYYREEENGRGNFPPRFSGLQFPNYSSELNVNALELDDSALYLCASSLGYSRSYNEQFFGPGTRLTVL.

CDR3 in amino acids: CASSFSGQNWDYGYTF. The CDR3 bases are TGCGCCAGCAGCTTTTCTGGACAGAACTGGGACTATGGCTACACCTTC. The chain employs TRBV5-1 and TRBJ1-2; possible D gene TRBD1, 6 bases. This CDR3 comprises 16 residues. V was shortened by 2 bases and J by 3 bases, with 17 bases between the two germline ends. Germline loops: CDR1 SGHRS, CDR2 YFSETQ.

Only one count was recorded for this clone. The V call is TRBV7-8, the J call TRBJ2-7; a possible D gene is TRBD1 (5 bases). CDR1 is SGHVS and CDR2 is FQNEAQ in the germline V gene. The CDR3 consists of 16 residues. V was clipped by 5 bases and J by 0 bases, with 17 bases between them. CDR3 bases: TGTGCCAGCAGCCTCTATGGGGCCCAGAGCTCCTACGAGCAGTACTTC. As protein: CASSLYGAQSSYEQYF. Looking up the rest from reference TRBV7-8 and TRBJ2-7 gives the full variable domain: GAGVSQSPRYKVAKRGQDVALRCDPISGHVSLFWYQQALGQGPEFLTYFQNEAQLDKSGLPSDRFFAERPEGSVSTLKIQRTQQEDSAVYLCASSLYGAQSSYEQYFGPGTRLTVT.

The gene calls are TRBV9 and TRBJ2-1, with 9 bases matching TRBD2. V dropped 5 bases and J dropped 2; count of bases not matched to a gene: 11. Germline lookup yields CDR1 SGDLS and CDR2 YYNGEE. The CDR3 totals 17 residues. CDR3 region: CASRAGDLAGTYNEQFF. For the CDR3, the DNA is TGTGCCAGCAGGGCAGGGGATCTAGCGGGGACCTACAATGAGCAGTTCTTC.

The chain links TRBV5-6 to TRBJ1-2; D remains ambiguous. This CDR3 has 15 residues. The germline gives CDR1 SGHDT, CDR2 YYEEEE. The V and J ends lost 2 bases and 2 bases respectively, with 13 bases between them. The CDR3 DNA reads TGTGCCAGCAGCTTTTTTCAGGAAAGGAACTATGGCTACACCTTC. Its translation is CASSFFQERNYGYTF.

The genes are TRBV2 and TRBJ1-5; 10 bases match TRBD1. The CDR3 is made up of 17 amino acids. Germline V gene lookup returns CDR1 SNHLY and CDR2 FYNNEI. The V and J ends lost 2 bases and 5 bases, in that order; junction bases with no gene match: 9. The CDR3 sequence: CASSERRTGGTDQPQHF. The CDR3 bases are TGTGCCAGCAGTGAAAGGCGGACAGGGGGGACTGATCAGCCCCAGCATTTT.

This clone was seen only once. This chain connects TRBV15 to TRBJ1-5; D might be TRBD1 (5 bases). The CDR3 consists of 15 residues. Trimming removed 0 bases from V and 7 bases from J, with 13 bases in between. Looked up from germline, CDR1 is LNHNV and CDR2 is YYDKDF (reference sequence). CDR3: CATSRDSGGWQPQHF. The CDR3 DNA follows: TGTGCCACCAGCAGAGATAGTGGGGGGTGGCAGCCCCAGCATTTT.

The chain uses TRBV9 and TRBJ2-1, with 8 bases fitting TRBD2. From germline, CDR1 is SGDLS and CDR2 YYNGEE. The V segment lost 4 bases and the J segment 2 bases; nucleotides outside the gene matches: 5. This CDR3 has 15 amino acids. The CDR3 reads CASSPGAGAYNEQFF. CDR3 DNA: TGTGCCAGCAGCCCCGGAGCGGGGGCCTACAATGAGCAGTTCTTC.

The genes are TRBV7-9 and TRBJ1-6, with 8 nucleotides matching TRBD1. J was trimmed by 5 bases and V by 4 bases; bases with no gene match: 4. The CDR3 extends over 15 amino acids. Germline CDR1 and CDR2: SEHNR and FQNEAQ (reference sequence). The CDR3 DNA follows: TGTGCCAGCAGCTGGTGGACAGGGAATAATTCACCCCTCCACTTT. This codes for CASSWWTGNNSPLHF.

CDR3 in amino acids: CASSQTGGLETQYF. Here the CDR3 DNA reads TGTGCCAGCAGCCAGACGGGGGGGCTTGAGACCCAGTACTTC. This chain joins TRBV4-2 and TRBJ2-5, with 8 bases matching TRBD2. Germline V CDR1 and CDR2: LGHNA, YNFKEQ. CDR3 length equals 14 residues. The junction had 5 bases not matched to a gene; V was cut back by 3 bases and J by 5 bases.

The chain links TRBV7-8 to TRBJ2-2; D ambiguous. CDR3 length equals 15 residues. V lost 4 bases and J lost 1, with 10 bases in between. CDR1 SGHVS and CDR2 FQNEAQ come from the germline V gene. CDR3 sequence reads: CASSSQAGNTGELFF. CDR3 DNA: TGTGCCAGCAGCTCTCAGGCAGGGAACACCGGGGAGCTGTTTTTT.

This clone has just one count. The J gene is TRBJ2-1, the V gene TRBV30; TRBD1 matches at 9 bases. This CDR3 has 16 amino acids. Germline CDR1 reads GTSNPN; CDR2 reads SVGIG (reference sequence). V dropped 1 base and J dropped 9; count of bases not matched to a gene: 13. The CDR3 is CAWSAKPLTGGLEQFF. The CDR3 nucleotides are TGTGCCTGGAGTGCTAAACCCCTAACAGGGGGCCTTGAGCAGTTCTTC.

V usage is TRBV6-5 and J usage is TRBJ1-6, with D hard to call. From germline, CDR1 is MNHEY and CDR2 SVGAGI. The V and J ends lost 6 bases and 0 bases respectively, with 6 bases between them. The CDR3 runs 14 residues. Written as DNA, the CDR3 is TGTGCCAGCAGCTGGAGCTCCTATAATTCACCCCTCCACTTT. Amino acids: CASSWSSYNSPLHF.

This clone was seen only a few times. The chain uses TRBV12-3 or TRBV12-4 and TRBJ2-5, with 8 nucleotides matching TRBD2. This CDR3 is built from 13 residues. The junction had 6 bases not matched to a gene; V was cut back by 7 bases and J by 5 bases. CDR3 loop: CASNPGGAETQYF. In DNA form, the CDR3 reads TGTGCCAGCAATCCCGGGGGGGCGGAGACCCAGTACTTC.

V usage is TRBV15 and J usage is TRBJ1-5; no clear D gene. This CDR3 contains 16 residues. Trimming shortened V by 1 base and J by 2 bases, and 12 bases separated the two germline ends. Germline assignment: CDR1 LNHNV and CDR2 YYDKDF (reference sequence). CDR3 DNA: TGTGCCACCAGCAGAGTTCGGGGTCAGGGCAATCAGCCCCAGCATTTT. It is translated as CATSRVRGQGNQPQHF.

CDR3 in DNA: TGTGCCAGCAGTGAACAGGGCCAGACAGATACGCAGTATTTT. Protein sequence: CASSEQGQTDTQYF. This chain connects TRBV2 to TRBJ2-3; a possible D gene is TRBD1 (5 bases). Trimming shortened V by 2 bases and J by 3 bases, and 9 bases separated the two germline ends. Germline CDR1 and CDR2: SNHLY and FYNNEI. CDR3 length: 14 amino acids.

V and J are TRBV18 and TRBJ1-6; D remains unclear. V lost 3 bases and J 3 bases, leaving 15 bases between the germline ends. CDR1 KGHSH and CDR2 LQKENI come from the germline V gene. CDR3 length equals 17 residues. CDR3 region: CASSPLETGNYNSPLHF. In nucleotides, the CDR3 is TGTGCCAGCTCACCCCTGGAGACCGGGAACTATAATTCACCCCTCCACTTT.

This chain connects TRBV19 to TRBJ2-5; the D is unclear. The CDR3 is 15 amino acids. Germline CDR1 is LNHDA and CDR2 is SQIVND (reference sequence). Trimming left V 1 base short and J 1 base short, with 10 bases between. The DNA for the CDR3 is TGTGCCAGTAGTATAGGTAACAGTCTCCAAGAGACCCAGTACTTC. Protein product: CASSIGNSLQETQYF.